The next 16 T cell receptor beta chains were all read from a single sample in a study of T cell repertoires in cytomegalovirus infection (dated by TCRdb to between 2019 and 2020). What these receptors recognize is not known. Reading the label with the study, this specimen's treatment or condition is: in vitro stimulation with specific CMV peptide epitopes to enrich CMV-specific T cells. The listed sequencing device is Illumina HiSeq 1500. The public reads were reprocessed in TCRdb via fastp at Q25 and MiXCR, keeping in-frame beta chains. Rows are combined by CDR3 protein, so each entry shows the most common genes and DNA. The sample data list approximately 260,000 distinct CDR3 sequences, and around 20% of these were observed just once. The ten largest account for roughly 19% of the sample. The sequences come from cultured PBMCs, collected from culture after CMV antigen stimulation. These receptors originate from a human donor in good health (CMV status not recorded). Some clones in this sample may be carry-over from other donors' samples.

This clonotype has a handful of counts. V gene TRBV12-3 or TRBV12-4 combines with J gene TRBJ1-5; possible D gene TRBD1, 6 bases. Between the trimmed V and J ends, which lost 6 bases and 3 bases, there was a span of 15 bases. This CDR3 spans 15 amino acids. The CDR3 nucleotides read TGTGCCAGCAGACCAGAGGGGGGCGTCAATCAGCCCCAGCATTTT. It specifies CASRPEGGVNQPQHF.

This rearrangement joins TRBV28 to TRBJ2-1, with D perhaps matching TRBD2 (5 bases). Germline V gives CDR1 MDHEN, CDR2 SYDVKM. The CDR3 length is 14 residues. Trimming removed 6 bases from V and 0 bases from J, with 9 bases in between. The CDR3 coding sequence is TGTGCCAGCAGACGAGGGAGCTCCTACAATGAGCAGTTCTTC. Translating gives CASRRGSSYNEQFF.

Written as DNA, the CDR3 is TGTGCCAGCAGCATCCTTGGGACTAGCGGGAGGGATACGCAGTATTTT. As protein: CASSILGTSGRDTQYF. This chain joins TRBV7-2 and TRBJ2-3, with 15 bases lining up with TRBD2. This CDR3 spans 16 amino acids. J lost 6 bases, V lost 5 bases, and 6 bases had no gene match. Germline V gene sequence: CDR1 SGHTA, CDR2 FQGNSA.

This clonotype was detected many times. The CDR3 region has the DNA TGTGCCAGCAGCCCTCTAACTAGCGGGAGTGGGGGGGGTACGCAGTATTTT. Protein product: CASSPLTSGSGGGTQYF. This rearrangement joins TRBV6-1 to TRBJ2-3; 11 nucleotides match TRBD2. Germline V CDR1 and CDR2: MNHNS, SASEGT. V dropped 6 bases and J dropped 8; count of bases not matched to a gene: 16. This CDR3 is 17 amino acids long.

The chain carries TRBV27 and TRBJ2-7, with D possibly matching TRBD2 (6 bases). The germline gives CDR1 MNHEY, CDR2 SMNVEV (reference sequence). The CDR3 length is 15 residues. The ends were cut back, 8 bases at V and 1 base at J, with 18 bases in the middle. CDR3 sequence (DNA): TGTGCCAGCTCCCGGGACTTCTACCTTTCCTACGAGCAGTACTTC. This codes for CASSRDFYLSYEQYF.

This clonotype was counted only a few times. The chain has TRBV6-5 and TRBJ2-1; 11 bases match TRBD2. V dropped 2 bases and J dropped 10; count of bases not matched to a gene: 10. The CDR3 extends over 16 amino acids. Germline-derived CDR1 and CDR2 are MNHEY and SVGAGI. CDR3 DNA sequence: TGTGCCAGCAGTTACGGGGCGGGACTAGCGGACGGCGAGCAGTTCTTC. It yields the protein CASSYGAGLADGEQFF.

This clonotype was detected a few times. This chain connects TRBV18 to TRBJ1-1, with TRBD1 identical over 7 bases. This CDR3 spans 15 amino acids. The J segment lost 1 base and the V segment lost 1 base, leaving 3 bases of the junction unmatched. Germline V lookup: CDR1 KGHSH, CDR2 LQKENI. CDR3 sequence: CASSPQTGSNTEAFF. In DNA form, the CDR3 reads TGTGCCAGCTCACCACAGACAGGGTCGAACACTGAAGCTTTCTTT.

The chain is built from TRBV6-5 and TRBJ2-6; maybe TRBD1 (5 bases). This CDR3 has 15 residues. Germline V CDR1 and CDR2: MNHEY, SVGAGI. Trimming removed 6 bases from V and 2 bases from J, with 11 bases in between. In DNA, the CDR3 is TGTGCCAGCAGCCCTTCAGGGACTGGGGCCAACGTCCTGACTTTC. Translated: CASSPSGTGANVLTF.

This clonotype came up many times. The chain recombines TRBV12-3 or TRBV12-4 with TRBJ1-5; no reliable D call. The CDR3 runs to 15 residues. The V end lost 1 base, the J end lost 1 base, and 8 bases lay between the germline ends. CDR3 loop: CASSLEGISNQPQHF. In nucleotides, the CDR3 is TGTGCCAGCAGTTTAGAGGGAATCAGCAATCAGCCCCAGCATTTT.

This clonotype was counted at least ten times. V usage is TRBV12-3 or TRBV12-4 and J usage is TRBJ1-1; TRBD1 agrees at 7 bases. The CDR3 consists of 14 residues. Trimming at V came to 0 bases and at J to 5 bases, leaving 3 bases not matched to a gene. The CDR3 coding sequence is TGTGCCAGCAGTTTAGCAGGGGGCAAAACTGAAGCTTTCTTT. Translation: CASSLAGGKTEAFF.

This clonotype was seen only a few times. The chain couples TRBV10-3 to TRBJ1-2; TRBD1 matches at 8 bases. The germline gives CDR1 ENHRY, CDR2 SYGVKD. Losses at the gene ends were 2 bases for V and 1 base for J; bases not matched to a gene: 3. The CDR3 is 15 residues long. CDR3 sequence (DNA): TGTGCCATCAGTGAGAACAGGGGGGATAACTATGGCTACACCTTC. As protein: CAISENRGDNYGYTF.

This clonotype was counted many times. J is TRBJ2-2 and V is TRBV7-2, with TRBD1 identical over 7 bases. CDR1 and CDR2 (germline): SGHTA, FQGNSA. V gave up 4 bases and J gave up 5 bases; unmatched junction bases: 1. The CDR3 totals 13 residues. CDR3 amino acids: CASSYRGTGELFF. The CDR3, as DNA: TGTGCCAGCAGCTACAGGGGTACCGGGGAGCTGTTTTTT.

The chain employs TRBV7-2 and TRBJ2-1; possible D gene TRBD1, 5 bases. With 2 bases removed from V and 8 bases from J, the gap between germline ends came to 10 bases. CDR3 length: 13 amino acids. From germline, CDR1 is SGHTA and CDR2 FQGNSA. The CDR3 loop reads CASSLQGSDEQFF. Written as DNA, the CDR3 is TGTGCCAGCAGCTTACAGGGTAGTGATGAGCAGTTCTTC.

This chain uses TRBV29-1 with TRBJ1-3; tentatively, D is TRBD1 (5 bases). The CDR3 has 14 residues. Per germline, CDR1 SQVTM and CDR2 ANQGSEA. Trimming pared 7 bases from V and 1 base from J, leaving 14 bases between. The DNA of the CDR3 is TGCAGCGGGGTATGGCAGGGATCTGGAAACACCATATATTTT. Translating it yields CSGVWQGSGNTIYF. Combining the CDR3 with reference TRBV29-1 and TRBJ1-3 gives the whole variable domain SAVISQKPSRDICQRGTSLTIQCQVDSQVTMMFWYRQQPGQSLTLIATANQGSEATYESGFVIDKFPISRPNLTFSTLTVSNMSPEDSSIYLCSGVWQGSGNTIYFGEGSWLTVV.

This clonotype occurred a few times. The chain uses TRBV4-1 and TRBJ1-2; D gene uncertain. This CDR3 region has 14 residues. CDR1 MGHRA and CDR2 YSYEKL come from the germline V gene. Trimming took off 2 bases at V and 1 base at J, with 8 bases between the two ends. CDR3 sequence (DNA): TGCGCCAGCAGCCAACAAGGAATTAACTATGGCTACACCTTC. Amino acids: CASSQQGINYGYTF.

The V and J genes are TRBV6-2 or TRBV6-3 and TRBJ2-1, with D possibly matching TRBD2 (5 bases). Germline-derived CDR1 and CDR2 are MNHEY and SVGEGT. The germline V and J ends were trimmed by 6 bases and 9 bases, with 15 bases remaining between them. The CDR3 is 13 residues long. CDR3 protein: CASSPIRRGEQFF. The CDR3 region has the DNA TGTGCCAGCAGCCCCATTCGTCGGGGTGAGCAGTTCTTC.